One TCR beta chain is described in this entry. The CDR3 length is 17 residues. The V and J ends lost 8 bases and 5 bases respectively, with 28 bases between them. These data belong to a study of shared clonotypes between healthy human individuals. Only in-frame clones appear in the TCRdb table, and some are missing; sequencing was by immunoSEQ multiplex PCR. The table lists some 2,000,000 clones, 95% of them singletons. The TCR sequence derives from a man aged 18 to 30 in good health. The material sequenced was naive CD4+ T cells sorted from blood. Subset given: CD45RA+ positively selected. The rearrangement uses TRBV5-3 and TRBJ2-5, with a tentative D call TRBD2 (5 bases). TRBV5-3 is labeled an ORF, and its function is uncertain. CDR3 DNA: TGTGCCAGGGTGGCAACAACCAACAACAGCAGGAGGGAGACCCAGTACTTC. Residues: CARVATTNNSRRETQYF.